This is a list of T cell receptor beta chains from one sample in a study of blood T cell repertoires in COVID-19. Sequencing used immunoSEQ multiplex PCR; TCRdb keeps in-frame clones, though not all of them. Among roughly 400,000 clones, roughly 88% were seen once, and the ten largest hold roughly 2%. The sequencing sample was made of PBMCs or T cells enriched from blood (not recorded which). All receptors come from a woman aged 40 to 49 with acute COVID-19. Both conserved end residues are part of each CDR3. The D gene is left open where the match is weak. Clone size, where shown, is once, few, many, or a class for clones that have expanded.

TRBJ1-2 | NA | TRBV29-1 | NA | CSVGRGNYGYTF | TGCAGCGTTGGAAGAGGGAATTATGGCTACACCTTC
TRBJ2-2 | TRBD2 | TRBV3-1/TRBV3-2 | few | CASSQGQRGVTGELFF | TGTGCCAGCAGCCAAGGGCAGCGGGGGGTCACCGGGGAGCTGTTTTTT
TRBJ2-7 | TRBD1 | TRBV2 | NA | CASEPGQSSYEQYF | TGTGCCAGCGAACCGGGACAGAGCTCCTACGAGCAGTACTTC
TRBJ1-1 | TRBD1 | TRBV6-6 | NA | CASRWTGKGADAFF | TGTGCCAGCAGATGGACAGGGAAGGGGGCTGACGCTTTCTTT
TRBJ2-7 | NA | TRBV6-5 | once | CASSYSWSGGYEQYF | TGTGCCAGCAGTTACTCTTGGTCTGGAGGGTACGAGCAGTACTTC
TRBJ2-5 | TRBD2 | TRBV15 | NA | CATSRDYVGGEETQYF | TGTGCCACCAGCAGAGATTACGTGGGGGGGGAGGAGACCCAGTACTTC
TRBJ1-3 | TRBD1 | TRBV10-3 | NA | CAISEWTGFGNTIYF | TGTGCCATCAGTGAGTGGACAGGGTTTGGAAACACCATATATTTT
TRBJ2-4 | TRBD1 | TRBV30 | NA | CAWATGGLAKNIQYF | TGTGCCTGGGCGACAGGGGGATTAGCCAAAAACATTCAGTACTTC
TRBJ2-5 | NA | TRBV11-2 | NA | CASSLIQGRETQYF | TGTGCCAGCAGCCTAATACAGGGTCGGGAGACCCAGTACTTC
TRBJ1-5 | TRBD1 | TRBV9 | NA | CASSATGEVGQPQHF | TGTGCCAGCAGCGCGACAGGGGAGGTTGGACAGCCCCAGCATTTT
TRBJ1-2 | NA | TRBV6-5 | NA | CASSPQAYYGYTF | TGTGCCAGCAGCCCACAGGCCTACTATGGCTACACCTTC
TRBJ1-1 | NA | TRBV10-2 | once | CASSEGGGRGNTEAFF | TGCGCCAGCAGTGAAGGTGGGGGCCGCGGGAACACTGAAGCTTTCTTT